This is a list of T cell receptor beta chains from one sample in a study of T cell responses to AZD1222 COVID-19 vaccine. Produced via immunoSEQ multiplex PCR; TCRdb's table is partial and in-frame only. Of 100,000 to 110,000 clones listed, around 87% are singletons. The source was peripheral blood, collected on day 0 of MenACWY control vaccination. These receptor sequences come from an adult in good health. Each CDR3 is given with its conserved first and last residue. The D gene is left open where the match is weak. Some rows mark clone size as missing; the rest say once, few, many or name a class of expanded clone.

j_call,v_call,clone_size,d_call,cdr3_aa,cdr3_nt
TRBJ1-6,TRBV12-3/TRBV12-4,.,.,CASSPDGYSPLHF,TGTGCCAGCAGTCCGGACGGATATTCACCCCTCCACTTT
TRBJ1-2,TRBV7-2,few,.,CASSLGSKGDGYTF,TGTGCCAGCAGCTTAGGGAGTAAGGGGGATGGCTACACCTTC
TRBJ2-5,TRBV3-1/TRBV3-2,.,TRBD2,CASSQVPPRTSSQETQYF,TGTGCCAGCAGCCAAGTTCCCCCAAGGACTAGTTCGCAAGAGACCCAGTACTTC
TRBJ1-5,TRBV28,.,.,CASNSGTVRSQPQHF,TGTGCCAGCAATTCCGGGACGGTGAGATCTCAGCCCCAGCATTTT
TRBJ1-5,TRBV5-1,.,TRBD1,CASSLVTGDNQPQHF,TGCGCCAGCAGCTTGGTAACAGGGGACAATCAGCCCCAGCATTTT
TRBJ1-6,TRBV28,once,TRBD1,CASTTGDGSPLHF,TGTGCCAGCACAACAGGGGACGGCTCACCCCTCCACTTT
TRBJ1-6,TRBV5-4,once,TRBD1,CASSVTGDSPLHF,TGTGCCAGCAGCGTCACAGGGGATTCACCCCTCCACTTT
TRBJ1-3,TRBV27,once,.,CASSRNRETGNTIYF,TGTGCCAGCAGTAGAAACAGGGAAACCGGAAACACCATATATTTT
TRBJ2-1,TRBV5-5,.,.,CASSLNGRGAYNEQFF,TGTGCCAGCAGCTTGAATGGCAGGGGCGCCTACAATGAGCAGTTCTTC
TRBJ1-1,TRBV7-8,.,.,CASRPPGGWMNTEAFF,TGTGCCAGCAGACCCCCCGGGGGTTGGATGAACACTGAAGCTTTCTTT
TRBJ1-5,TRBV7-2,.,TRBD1,CASSVRTGGGQPQHF,TGTGCCAGCAGCGTCCGGACAGGGGGCGGTCAGCCCCAGCATTTT
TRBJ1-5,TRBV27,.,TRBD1,CASASGTGPNQPQHF,TGTGCCAGCGCCTCCGGGACAGGCCCCAATCAGCCCCAGCATTTT
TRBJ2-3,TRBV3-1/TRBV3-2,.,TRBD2,CASSQGGKVGGQYF,TGTGCCAGCAGCCAGGGAGGGAAAGTGGGAGGGCAGTATTTT
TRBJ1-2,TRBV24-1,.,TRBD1,CATSDPQGGSYGYTF,TGTGCCACCAGTGATCCGCAGGGGGGCTCCTATGGCTACACCTTC
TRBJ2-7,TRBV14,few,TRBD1,CASSQGRTGVGEQYF,TGTGCCAGCAGCCAAGGCAGAACAGGGGTAGGGGAGCAGTACTTC
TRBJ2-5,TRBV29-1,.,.,CSVEDRGHFQETQYF,TGCAGCGTTGAAGACCGGGGACATTTCCAAGAGACCCAGTACTTC
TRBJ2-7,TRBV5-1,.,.,CASSFSGMGGNEQYF,TGCGCCAGCAGCTTCTCCGGAATGGGTGGGAACGAGCAGTACTTC
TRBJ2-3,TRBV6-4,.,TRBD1,CASSLYGDSLTDTQYF,TGTGCCAGCAGTCTCTACGGGGACAGCCTAACAGATACGCAGTATTTT
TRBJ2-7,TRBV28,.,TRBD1,CASRTGGLEEQYF,TGTGCCAGCAGGACAGGGGGTCTCGAGGAGCAGTACTTC
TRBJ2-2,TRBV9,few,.,CASSPRQDTGELFF,TGTGCCAGCAGCCCCCGACAGGATACCGGGGAGCTGTTTTTT
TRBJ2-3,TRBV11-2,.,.,CASSLGGGWGTDTQYF,TGTGCCAGCAGCTTAGGTGGAGGGTGGGGCACAGATACGCAGTATTTT
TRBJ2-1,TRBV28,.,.,CASRLAESSYNEQFF,TGTGCCAGCAGGTTAGCGGAGAGCTCCTACAATGAGCAGTTCTTC
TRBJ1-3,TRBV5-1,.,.,CASSPRGAEGNTIYF,TGCGCCAGCAGCCCCCGGGGGGCAGAAGGAAACACCATATATTTT
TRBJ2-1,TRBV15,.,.,CATSSSPIGEQFF,TGTGCCACCAGCTCAAGCCCCATAGGTGAGCAGTTCTTC
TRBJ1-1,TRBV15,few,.,CATSRVGTTEAFF,TGTGCCACCAGCAGAGTAGGGACCACTGAAGCTTTCTTT
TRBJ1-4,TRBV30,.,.,CAWSEAANEKLFF,TGTGCCTGGAGTGAAGCAGCTAATGAAAAACTGTTTTTT
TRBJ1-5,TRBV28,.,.,CASSLPGTANRPQHF,TGTGCCAGCAGCCTCCCCGGCACGGCGAATCGGCCCCAGCATTTT